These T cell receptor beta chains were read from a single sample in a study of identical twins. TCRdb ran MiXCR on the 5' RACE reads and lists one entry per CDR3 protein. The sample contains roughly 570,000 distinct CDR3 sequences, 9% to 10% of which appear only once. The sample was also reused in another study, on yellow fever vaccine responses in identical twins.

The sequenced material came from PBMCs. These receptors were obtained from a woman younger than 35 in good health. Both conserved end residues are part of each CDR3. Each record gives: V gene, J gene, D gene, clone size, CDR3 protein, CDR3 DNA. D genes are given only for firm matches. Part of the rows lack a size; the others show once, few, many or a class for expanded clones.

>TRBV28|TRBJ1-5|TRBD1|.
CASSLSNGDRVSRQPQHF
TGTGCCAGCAGTTTATCCAATGGAGACAGGGTCAGTAGACAGCCCCAGCATTTT
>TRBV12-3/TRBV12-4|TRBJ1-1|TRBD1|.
CASTQTGEAFF
TGTGCCAGCACCCAGACAGGGGAGGCTTTCTTT
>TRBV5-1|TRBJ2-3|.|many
CASSSGMTVRTDTQYF
TGCGCCAGCAGCTCCGGGATGACCGTACGCACAGATACGCAGTATTTT
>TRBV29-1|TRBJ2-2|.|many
CSVVEEGDTGELFF
TGCAGCGTTGTGGAGGAGGGGGACACCGGGGAGCTGTTTTTT
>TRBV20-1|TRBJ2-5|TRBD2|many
CSAPTFLGRGQETQYF
TGCAGTGCCCCGACTTTTTTAGGGAGGGGCCAAGAGACCCAGTACTTC
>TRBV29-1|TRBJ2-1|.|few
CSARGFGSYNEQFF
TGCAGCGCCCGGGGTTTCGGGTCCTACAATGAGCAGTTCTTC
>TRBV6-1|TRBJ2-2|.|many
CASMVWGNANTGELFF
TGTGCCAGCATGGTGTGGGGGAACGCGAACACCGGGGAGCTGTTTTTT
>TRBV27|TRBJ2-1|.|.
CASSFSGTLSYNEQFF
TGTGCCAGCAGTTTTAGCGGCACGCTCTCCTACAATGAGCAGTTCTTC
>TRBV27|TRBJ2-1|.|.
CASSPTFREYNEQFF
TGTGCCAGCAGTCCCACGTTTAGGGAGTACAATGAGCAGTTCTTC
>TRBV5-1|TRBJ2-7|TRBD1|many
CASSSRTGQADEQYF
TGCGCCAGCAGCAGCCGGACAGGGCAGGCGGACGAGCAGTACTTC
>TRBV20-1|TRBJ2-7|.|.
CSVDGSYEQYF
TGCAGTGTGGACGGATCCTACGAGCAGTACTTC
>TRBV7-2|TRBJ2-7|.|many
CASTRDSSSYEQYF
TGTGCCAGCACCAGGGACTCGAGCTCCTACGAGCAGTACTTC
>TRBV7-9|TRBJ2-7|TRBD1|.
CASSPRQGDDEQYF
TGTGCCAGCAGCCCCCGACAGGGGGACGACGAGCAGTACTTC
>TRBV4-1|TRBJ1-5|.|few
CASSQDVAVFSNQPQHF
TGCGCCAGCAGCCAAGATGTTGCTGTTTTTAGCAATCAGCCCCAGCATTTT
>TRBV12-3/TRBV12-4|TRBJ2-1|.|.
CASRVEHEQFF
TGTGCCAGCAGGGTGGAACATGAGCAGTTCTTC
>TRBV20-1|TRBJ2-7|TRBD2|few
CSARDWPSGGIYEQYF
TGCAGTGCTAGAGATTGGCCTAGCGGGGGGATTTACGAGCAGTACTTC
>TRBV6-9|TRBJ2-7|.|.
CASSCRGGTSDEQYF
TGTGCCAGCAGTTGCCGAGGGGGGACATCGGACGAGCAGTACTTC
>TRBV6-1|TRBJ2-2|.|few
CASRFSGAGELFF
TGTGCCAGCAGATTTTCAGGGGCCGGGGAGCTGTTTTTT
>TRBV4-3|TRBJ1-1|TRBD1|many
CASSAGAGGYTEAFF
TGCGCCAGCAGCGCGGGGGCAGGGGGCTACACTGAAGCTTTCTTT
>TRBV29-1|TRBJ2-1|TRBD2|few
CSVDWSGTTGSYNEQFF
TGCAGCGTTGATTGGTCCGGGACTACGGGATCCTACAATGAGCAGTTCTTC
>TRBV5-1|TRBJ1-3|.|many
CASRREGAGNTIYF
TGCGCCAGCAGGCGAGAGGGGGCTGGAAACACCATATATTTT
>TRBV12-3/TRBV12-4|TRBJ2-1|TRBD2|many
CASSWTSGRTEQFF
TGTGCCAGCAGTTGGACTAGCGGGAGAACTGAGCAGTTCTTC
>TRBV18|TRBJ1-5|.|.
CASSRDLGNQPQHF
TGTGCCAGCTCCCGGGACCTCGGCAATCAGCCCCAGCATTTT
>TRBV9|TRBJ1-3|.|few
CASSVGPLSGNTIYF
TGTGCCAGCAGCGTAGGTCCTCTCTCTGGAAACACCATATATTTT
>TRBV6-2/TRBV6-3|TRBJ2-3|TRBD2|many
CASSVERDRTDTQYF
TGTGCCAGCAGTGTCGAGCGGGACCGCACAGATACGCAGTATTTT
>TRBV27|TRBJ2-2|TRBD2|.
CASSSTGTSGFTGELFF
TGTGCCAGCAGTTCCACCGGGACTAGCGGGTTCACCGGGGAGCTGTTTTTT
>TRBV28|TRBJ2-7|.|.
CASSLNWYEQYF
TGTGCCAGCAGTTTAAATTGGTACGAGCAGTACTTC
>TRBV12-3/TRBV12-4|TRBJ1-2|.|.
CASSLSSNYGYTF
TGTGCCAGCAGTCTGAGCAGTAACTATGGCTACACCTTC
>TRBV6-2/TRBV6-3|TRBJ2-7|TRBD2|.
CASSYSSALAGGSEQYF
TGTGCCAGCAGTTACTCGTCCGCACTAGCGGGGGGTTCCGAGCAGTACTTC
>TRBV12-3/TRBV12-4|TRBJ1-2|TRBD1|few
CASRPTGTYGYTF
TGTGCCAGCAGGCCGACAGGGACCTATGGCTACACCTTC
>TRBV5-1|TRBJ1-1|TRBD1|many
CASSLNRGSRTEAFF
TGCGCCAGCAGCTTAAACAGGGGGAGTAGAACTGAAGCTTTCTTT
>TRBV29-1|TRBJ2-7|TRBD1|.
CSVTNWGQDSYEQYF
TGCAGCGTAACCAACTGGGGACAGGACTCCTACGAGCAGTACTTC
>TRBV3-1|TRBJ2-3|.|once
CAGSLGGRDTQYF
TGTGCCGGCAGCCTGGGCGGGCGAGATACGCAGTATTTT
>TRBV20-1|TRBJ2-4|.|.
CSARDPGSPLAKNIQYF
TGCAGTGCTAGAGACCCAGGGTCCCCCCTAGCCAAAAACATTCAGTACTTC
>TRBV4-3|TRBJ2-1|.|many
CASSQRPAFLDEQFF
TGCGCCAGCAGCCAAAGACCGGCCTTCTTGGATGAGCAGTTCTTC
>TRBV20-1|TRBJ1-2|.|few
CSATQTAGYGYTF
TGCAGTGCGACACAAACGGCGGGCTATGGCTACACCTTC
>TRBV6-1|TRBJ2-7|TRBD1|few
CASRNGQDSNYEQYF
TGTGCCAGCAGAAACGGACAGGACTCAAACTACGAGCAGTACTTC
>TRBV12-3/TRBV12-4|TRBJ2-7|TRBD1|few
CASSLKTGSEQYF
TGTGCCAGCAGTTTAAAGACAGGGAGCGAGCAGTACTTC
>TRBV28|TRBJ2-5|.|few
CASSLGITQYF
TGTGCCAGCAGTCTGGGGATTACCCAGTACTTC
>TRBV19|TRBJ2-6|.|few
CASTLFGANVLTF
TGTGCCAGTACTCTATTCGGGGCCAACGTCCTGACTTTC
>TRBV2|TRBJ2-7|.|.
CASSEKRGDSYEQYF
TGTGCCAGCAGTGAAAAGAGGGGGGACAGCTACGAGCAGTACTTC
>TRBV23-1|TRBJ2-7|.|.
CASSQSRTISEQYF
TGCGCCAGCAGTCAATCTCGGACAATTAGCGAGCAGTACTTC
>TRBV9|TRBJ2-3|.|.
CASSVEGIWTGTQYF
TGTGCCAGCAGCGTAGAAGGGATTTGGACCGGTACGCAGTATTTT
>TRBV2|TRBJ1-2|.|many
CASSSIGTSTGYTF
TGTGCCAGCAGTAGCATAGGGACGTCCACCGGCTACACCTTC
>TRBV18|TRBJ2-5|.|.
CASSDRRQETQYF
TGTGCCAGCTCAGATCGCAGACAAGAGACCCAGTACTTC
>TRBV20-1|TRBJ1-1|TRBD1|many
CSARETSGGTEAFF
TGCAGTGCTAGAGAGACTTCAGGGGGCACTGAAGCTTTCTTT
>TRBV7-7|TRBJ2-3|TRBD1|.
CASSLNGQGLGTDTQYF
TGTGCTAGCAGCTTAAATGGACAGGGGCTGGGCACAGATACGCAGTATTTT
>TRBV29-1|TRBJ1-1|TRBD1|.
CSVGAGGEGDTEAFF
TGCAGCGTTGGGGCAGGGGGCGAGGGGGACACTGAAGCTTTCTTT
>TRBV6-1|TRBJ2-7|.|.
CASKEFGTLSPYEQYF
TGTGCCAGCAAAGAGTTTGGGACCCTTTCCCCCTACGAGCAGTACTTC
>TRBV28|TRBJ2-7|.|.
CASSLGGTDEQYF
TGTGCCAGCAGTTTGGGGGGTACTGACGAGCAGTACTTC
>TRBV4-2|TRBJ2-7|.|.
CASSQEVGLNYEQYF
TGTGCCAGCAGCCAAGAAGTGGGACTGAACTACGAGCAGTACTTC
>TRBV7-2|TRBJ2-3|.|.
CASCRRHDTIDTQYF
TGTGCCAGCTGCCGGAGGCACGATACCATAGATACGCAGTATTTT
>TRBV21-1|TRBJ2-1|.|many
CASSTPKRRGSYNEQFF
TGTGCCAGCAGCACCCCTAAACGGCGGGGCTCCTACAATGAGCAGTTCTTC
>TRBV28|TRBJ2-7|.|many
CASGRTLDYEQYF
TGTGCCAGCGGAAGGACTCTAGACTACGAGCAGTACTTC